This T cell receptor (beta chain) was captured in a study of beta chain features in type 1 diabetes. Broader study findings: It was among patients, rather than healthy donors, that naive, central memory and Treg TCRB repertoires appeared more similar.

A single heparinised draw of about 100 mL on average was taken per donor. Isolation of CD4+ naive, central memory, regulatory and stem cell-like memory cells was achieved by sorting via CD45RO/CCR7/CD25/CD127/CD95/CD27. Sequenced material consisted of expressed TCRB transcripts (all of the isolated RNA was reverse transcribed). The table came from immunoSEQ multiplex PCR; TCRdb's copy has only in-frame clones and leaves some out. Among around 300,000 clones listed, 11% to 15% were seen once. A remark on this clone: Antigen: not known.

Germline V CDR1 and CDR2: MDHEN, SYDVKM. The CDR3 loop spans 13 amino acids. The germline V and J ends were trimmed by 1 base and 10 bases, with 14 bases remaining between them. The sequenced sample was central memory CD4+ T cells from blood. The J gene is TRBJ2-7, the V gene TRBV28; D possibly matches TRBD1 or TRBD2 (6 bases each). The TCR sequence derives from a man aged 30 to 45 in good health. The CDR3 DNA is TGTGCCAGCAGTTTATCGGGGGCCGGTCCCCAGTACGTC. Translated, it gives CASSLSGAGPQYV.